Sequencing of this TCR beta chain was carried out in a study of T cells after yellow fever vaccination. Study results and caveats: Some clonotypes, a small share, were shared between CD4 and CD8 compartments. Most primary-vaccination clones reappeared after the booster (about 95% CD4, around 88% CD8).

Trimming shortened V by 3 bases and J by 7 bases, and 17 bases separated the two germline ends. The CDR3 covers 15 residues. The germline V gene has CDR1 SGDLS and CDR2 YYNGEE. TCRdb recomputed calls from the 5' RACE reads with MiXCR, one row per CDR3 protein. Of some 340,000 distinct CDR3 sequences listed, about 11% are singletons. To note about this clonotype: Its antigen is undetermined.

This TCR came from a young man who received the YFV17D yellow fever vaccine. The sequences come from CD4+ T cells sorted from PBMCs, collected 45 days after the yellow fever booster vaccination. This rearrangement joins TRBV9 to TRBJ2-1, with D possibly matching TRBD2 (6 bases). CDR3 sequence reads: CASSAHTGGMNEQFF. The DNA of the CDR3 is TGTGCCAGCAGCGCCCACACTGGCGGGATGAATGAGCAGTTCTTC.